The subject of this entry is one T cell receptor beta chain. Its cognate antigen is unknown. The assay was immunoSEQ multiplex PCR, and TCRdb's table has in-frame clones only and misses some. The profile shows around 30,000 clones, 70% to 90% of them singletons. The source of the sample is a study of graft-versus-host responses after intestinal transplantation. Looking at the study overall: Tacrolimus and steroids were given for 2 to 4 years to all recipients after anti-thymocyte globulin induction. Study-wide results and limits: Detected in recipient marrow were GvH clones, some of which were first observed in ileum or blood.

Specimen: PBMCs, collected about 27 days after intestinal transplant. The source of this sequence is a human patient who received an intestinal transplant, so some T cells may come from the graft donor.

CDR3 region: CASSSAGEEGSYEQYF. Written as DNA, the CDR3 is TGTGCCAGCAGCTCTGCAGGAGAGGAGGGCTCCTACGAGCAGTACTTC. J is TRBJ2-7 and V is TRBV9; D might be TRBD2 (6 bases). The CDR3 is 16 residues long. The germline V gene encodes CDR1 SGDLS and CDR2 YYNGEE. Trimming removed 4 bases at V and 0 bases at J, with 17 bases between.